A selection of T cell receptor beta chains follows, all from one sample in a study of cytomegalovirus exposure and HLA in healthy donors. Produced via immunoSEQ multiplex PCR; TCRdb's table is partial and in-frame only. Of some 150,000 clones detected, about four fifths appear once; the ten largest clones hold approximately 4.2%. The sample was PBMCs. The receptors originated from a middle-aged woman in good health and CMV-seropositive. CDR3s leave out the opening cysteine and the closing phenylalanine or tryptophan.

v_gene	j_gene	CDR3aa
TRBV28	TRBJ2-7	ASSPGRDTSREY
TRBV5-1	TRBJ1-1	ASSESTGGAF
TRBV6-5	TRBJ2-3	ASTTLDTQY
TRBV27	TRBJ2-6	ASRSGTVSGANVLT
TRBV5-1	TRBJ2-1	ASSLDRHFNEQF
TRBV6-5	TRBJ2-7	ASRAPGQGNEQY
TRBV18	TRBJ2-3	ASSPGRVGDTQY
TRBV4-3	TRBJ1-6	ASSQDPGDGSPLH
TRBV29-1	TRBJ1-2	SVESPTDYGYT
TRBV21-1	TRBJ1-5	ASSPGTGPWDQH
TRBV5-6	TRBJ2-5	ASSLGQGLKTQY
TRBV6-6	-	ASEGGVVYEQY
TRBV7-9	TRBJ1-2	ASSPAGSYGYT
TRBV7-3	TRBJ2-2	ASSSTGDAGELF
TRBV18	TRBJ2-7	ASSGLEQY
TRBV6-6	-	ASSRHSYEQY
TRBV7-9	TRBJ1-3	ASSLRDSFSGNTIY
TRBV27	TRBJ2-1	ASTLIPGSYEQF
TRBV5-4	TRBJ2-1	ASSLFGFGNEQF
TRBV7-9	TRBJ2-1	ASRAGLAGIYNEQF
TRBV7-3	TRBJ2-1	ASSAYRSSYNEQF
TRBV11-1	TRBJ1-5	ASSLTLGQRYQPQH
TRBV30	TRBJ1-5	AWSVGQGPNQPQH
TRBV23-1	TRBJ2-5	ASLRPGPTQY
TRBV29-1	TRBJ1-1	SANRDRGPVGAF
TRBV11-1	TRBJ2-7	ASSLPGLASEQY
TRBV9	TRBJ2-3	ASSRYLAGGPLDTQY
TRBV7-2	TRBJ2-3	ASSSTGKDTQY
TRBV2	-	ASSALRGSSYEQY
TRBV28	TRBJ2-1	ASSITPLAGRLPYNEQF
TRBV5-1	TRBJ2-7	ASSRDGQGAYEQY
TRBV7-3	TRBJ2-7	ASSQDRYSYEQY
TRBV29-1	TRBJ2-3	SALTSGGDTQY
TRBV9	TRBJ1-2	ASSVGQGVDYGYT
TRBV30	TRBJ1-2	AWNRRTNYGYT
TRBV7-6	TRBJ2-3	ASTYPGGETDTQY
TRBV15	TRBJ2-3	ATSASRGDTQY
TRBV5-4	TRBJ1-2	ASSFWDRVIPDYGYT
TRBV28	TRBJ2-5	ASRYGDSEETQY
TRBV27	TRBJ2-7	ASSRYRGHYEQY
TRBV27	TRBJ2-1	ASSLYGGSEQF
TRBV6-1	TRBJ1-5	ASSERGQTGDGNQPQH
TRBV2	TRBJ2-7	ASCNRHNQSEQY
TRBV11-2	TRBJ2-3	ASSFAEGTDTQY
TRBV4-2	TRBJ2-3	ASSQDNSGGTSSTDTQY
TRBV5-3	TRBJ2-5	ARSFRETQY
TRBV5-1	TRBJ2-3	ASSLGGPEGLQY
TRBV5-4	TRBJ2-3	ASSLSGGDTQY
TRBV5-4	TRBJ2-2	ASSLEGTPSGELF
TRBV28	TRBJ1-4	ASSPWTGTEKLF
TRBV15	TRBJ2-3	ATSRGQLAGGVDTQY